Below, 15 T cell receptor beta chains from the same sample are listed, as sequenced in a study of OX40 agonist ivuxolimab in advanced cancers. Sequenced by immunoSEQ multiplex PCR; TCRdb stores in-frame clones only, minus some. The top ten hold 0.4% to 0.55% of the sample, which has roughly 86,000 clones, around 90% seen once. The source material was CD4+ or CD8+ T cells sorted from blood, sampled in a trial of the OX40 agonist ivuxolimab. The source is an adult with an advanced solid tumor such as melanoma, head and neck, liver or kidney cancer.

This clone was seen just once. The rearrangement links TRBV27 to TRBJ1-2; tentatively, D is TRBD1 (5 bases). Germline CDR1 reads MNHEY; CDR2 reads SMNVEV (reference sequence). The ends were cut back, 1 base at V and 6 bases at J, with 15 bases in the middle. The CDR3 is made up of 15 amino acids. Here the CDR3 DNA reads TGTGCCAGCAGTTTATTTTTAGGAGGGGCGGATGGCTACACCTTC. It encodes CASSLFLGGADGYTF.

The CDR3 DNA is TGTGCCAGCAGCTTAGTAATGGCCTCCTACGAGCAGTACTTC. As protein: CASSLVMASYEQYF. The V gene is TRBV11-2, the J gene TRBJ2-7; no reliable D call. Germline lookup yields CDR1 SGHAT and CDR2 FQNNGV. The V gene lost 1 base and the J gene lost 0 bases, with 7 bases spanning the gap. This CDR3 comprises 14 residues.

This clone is a singleton in its sample. The V and J genes are TRBV7-9 and TRBJ1-1, with a possible D match to TRBD1 (6 bases). Germline V gene data show CDR1 as SEHNR and CDR2 as FQNEAQ (reference sequence). Deletions cut 5 bases from V and 5 bases from J, with 12 bases between. The CDR3 has 13 residues. The CDR3 region is CASSLTGWTEAFF. CDR3 DNA: TGTGCCAGCAGCCTGACAGGATGGACTGAAGCTTTCTTT. The full variable domain, in which reference TRBV7-9 and TRBJ1-1 provide the parts outside the CDR3, is DTGVSQNPRHKITKRGQNVTFRCDPISEHNRLYWYRQTLGQGPEFLTYFQNEAQLEKSRLLSDRFSAERPKGSFSTLEIQRTEQGDSAMYLCASSLTGWTEAFFGQGTRLTVV.

CDR3 DNA: TGTGCCACCCGAGGACGGGAGGGATTGGCGGACGAGCAGTACTTC. Translated: CATRGREGLADEQYF. The chain recombines TRBV19 with TRBJ2-7; 8 bases align to TRBD2. This CDR3 has 15 residues. Germline CDR1 reads LNHDA; CDR2 reads SQIVND (reference sequence). After removal of 10 bases from V and 5 bases from J, the junction contained 16 bases not matched to a gene. Together with reference TRBV19 and TRBJ2-7, the CDR3 gives the full variable domain: DGGITQSPKYLFRKEGQNVTLSCEQNLNHDAMYWYRQDPGQGLRLIYYSQIVNDFQKGDIAEGYSVSREKKESFPLTVTSAQKNPTAFYLCATRGREGLADEQYFGPGTRLTVT.

The chain is built from TRBV4-2 and TRBJ2-5; D gene unclear. This CDR3 contains 18 residues. From germline, CDR1 is LGHNA and CDR2 YNFKEQ. With 0 bases removed from V and 0 bases from J, the gap between germline ends came to 17 bases. The DNA for the CDR3 is TGTGCCAGCAGCCAAGAGGGATACACACTCACGTACCAAGAGACCCAGTACTTC. Translated: CASSQEGYTLTYQETQYF.

The V gene is TRBV7-9, the J gene TRBJ1-4, with D tentatively TRBD1 (5 bases). Deletions cut 4 bases from V and 8 bases from J, with 14 bases between. Per the germline V gene, CDR1 is SEHNR and CDR2 is FQNEAQ (reference sequence). The CDR3 is 14 amino acids. CDR3 amino acids: CASSWGQGREKLFF. The CDR3 DNA follows: TGTGCCAGCAGCTGGGGCCAGGGTCGAGAAAAACTGTTTTTT. The variable domain in full, completed from reference TRBV7-9 and TRBJ1-4, reads DTGVSQNPRHKITKRGQNVTFRCDPISEHNRLYWYRQTLGQGPEFLTYFQNEAQLEKSRLLSDRFSAERPKGSFSTLEIQRTEQGDSAMYLCASSWGQGREKLFFGSGTQLSVL.

The V call is TRBV23-1, the J call TRBJ1-1, with TRBD1 as a possible D gene (5 bases). TRBV23-1 is noted as an ORF with a role that remains uncertain. This CDR3 is 14 amino acids long. The V end was cut by 0 bases, the J end by 4 bases, with 9 bases between. The CDR3 bases are TGCGCCAGCAGTCAATCAGGGGTCCGCACTGAAGCTTTCTTT. It yields the protein CASSQSGVRTEAFF.

The chain carries TRBV18 and TRBJ2-5; 8 nucleotides align to TRBD1. The junction had 5 bases not matched to a gene; V was cut back by 8 bases and J by 3 bases. CDR1 is KGHSH and CDR2 is LQKENI in the germline V gene. The CDR3 extends over 13 amino acids. Here the CDR3 DNA reads TGTGCCAGCCGACAGGGGTCCAAAGAGACCCAGTACTTC. It encodes CASRQGSKETQYF.

The gene calls are TRBV5-1 and TRBJ2-5; TRBD1 matches 9 bases. With V trimmed by 7 bases and J by 0 bases, 4 bases remained unmatched. Germline V gene lookup returns CDR1 SGHRS and CDR2 YFSETQ. The CDR3 runs 14 residues. This chain's CDR3 is CASAGTGYQETQYF. The CDR3 DNA follows: TGCGCCAGCGCCGGGACAGGGTACCAAGAGACCCAGTACTTC. Drawing the rest from reference TRBV5-1 and TRBJ2-5, the complete variable domain is KAGVTQTPRYLIKTRGQQVTLSCSPISGHRSVSWYQQTPGQGLQFLFEYFSETQRNKGNFPGRFSGRQFSNSRSEMNVSTLELGDSALYLCASAGTGYQETQYFGPGTRLLVL.

V and J are TRBV5-7 and TRBJ1-4; perhaps TRBD1 as D (5 bases). TRBV5-7 belongs to the ORF category, with a function that is uncertain. The CDR3 runs 14 residues. V gave up 4 bases and J gave up 4 bases, with 11 bases separating them. This CDR3 is CASSRDGINEKLFF. CDR3 DNA: TGTGCCAGCAGCCGGGACGGAATTAATGAAAAACTGTTTTTT.

This chain joins TRBV5-4 and TRBJ2-5; no reliable D call. Germline-derived CDR1 and CDR2 are SGHNT and YYREEE (reference sequence). The CDR3 extends over 14 amino acids. V dropped 2 bases and J dropped 5 bases, with 13 bases sitting between them. This CDR3 reads CASSLGVGLETQYF. The CDR3 nucleotides are TGTGCCAGCAGCTTAGGAGTAGGTTTGGAGACCCAGTACTTC.

Here the CDR3 DNA reads TGTGCCAGCATGGTGGCGGGAAGGTCCTACGAGCAGTACTTC. Its translation is CASMVAGRSYEQYF. The chain joins TRBV2 to TRBJ2-7; D may be TRBD2 (6 bases). Trimming pared 7 bases from V and 1 base from J, leaving 14 bases between. Looked up from germline, CDR1 is SNHLY and CDR2 is FYNNEI. The CDR3 covers 14 residues.

V is TRBV19 and J is TRBJ2-3, with 9 bases lining up with TRBD2. This CDR3 comprises 16 residues. Germline V gene sequence: CDR1 LNHDA, CDR2 SQIVND (reference sequence). V was pared by 8 bases and J by 0 bases, with 9 bases of the junction left unmatched. This CDR3 reads CASSRLAGSSTDTQYF. CDR3 bases: TGTGCCAGTTCCCGGCTAGCGGGGTCTAGCACAGATACGCAGTATTTT.

This clone was recorded once. This chain joins TRBV20-1 and TRBJ2-1; D unresolved. CDR3 length: 11 amino acids. Germline assignment: CDR1 DFQATT and CDR2 SNEGSKA (reference sequence). The germline V and J ends were trimmed by 3 bases and 10 bases, with 10 bases remaining between them. The CDR3 nucleotides are TGCAGTGCTAGTATTGCGTGGGAGCAGTTCTTC. This sequence encodes CSASIAWEQFF.

The chain combines TRBV28 with TRBJ2-3, with 8 bases matching TRBD2. The V segment lost 5 bases and the J segment 4 bases; nucleotides outside the gene matches: 11. CDR1 and CDR2 from the germline V gene are MDHEN and SYDVKM. The length of the CDR3 is 16 residues. CDR3 protein: CASSQQRGSVADTQYF. For the CDR3, the DNA is TGTGCCAGCAGTCAGCAGCGGGGGAGCGTTGCAGATACGCAGTATTTT.